This T cell receptor beta chain appears in the sequencing data of a study of beta chain features in type 1 diabetes. General study findings and limits: Type 1 diabetes patients showed a moderate but significant shortening of TCRB CDR3s in all four CD4+ subsets.

The isolated RNA, all of it, was reverse transcribed, so expressed TCRB transcripts were what got sequenced. Reads from naive, central memory and regulatory T cell samples averaged about 3.3 million. Only in-frame clones appear in the TCRdb table, and some are missing; sequencing was by immunoSEQ multiplex PCR. The profile covers a few hundred thousand clones, with approximately 16% appearing a single time and 0.065% to 0.1% taken by the ten largest. Worth noting for this clone: What it recognizes is unknown.

CDR3 size: 13 residues. CDR1 is SQVTM and CDR2 is ANQGSEA in the germline V gene. V was pared by 3 bases and J by 6 bases, with 12 bases between. The clonotype originates from a young man with type 1 diabetes. Sequenced input: naive CD4+ T cells from blood. The V and J genes are TRBV29-1 and TRBJ1-5; a possible D gene is TRBD1 (5 bases). The CDR3: CSVEGGSAQPQHF. The CDR3 DNA sequence: TGCAGCGTTGAGGGGGGAAGCGCTCAGCCCCAGCATTTT.